This record concerns one T cell receptor (beta chain) sequence. What it recognizes is unknown. These donors counted as nominally healthy when sampled, but unrecorded immune exposures were likely. PCR employed 60 Vbeta and 13 Jbeta primers. Some clones are missing from TCRdb's copy, which holds only in-frame ones; the method was immunoSEQ multiplex PCR. The sample contains under 95,000 clones, around 74% of which appear only once. The sample comes from a study of cytomegalovirus exposure and HLA in healthy donors. Study in general: There were 350 to 400 genotyped donors. Of these, about 81% fell in the genetic ancestry cluster associated with self-reported Caucasian donors.

Germline V gene lookup returns CDR1 SGHRS and CDR2 YFSETQ. CDR3 length: 15 residues. Unmatched junction bases numbered 11, after V lost 4 bases and J lost 5 bases. Findings and caveats of the study: The classifier reportedly diagnosed cytomegalovirus status with high sensitivity and specificity. Within a later analysis, the majority of CMV-associated TCR beta chains appeared HLA-restricted.

This receptor was identified in a boy aged 5-17 years in good health and CMV-seronegative. Sequenced input: PBMCs. The chain recombines TRBV5-1 with TRBJ1-2; 7 nucleotides align to TRBD1. The CDR3 region has the DNA TGCGCCAGCAGCCGATCCCCCACGACAGGGTATGGCTACACCTTC. Translated, it gives CASSRSPTTGYGYTF.